Listed here is a single TCR beta chain. As handled by the study authors: It was from reference gene primer amplification that nucleated cell counts were estimated. The protocol was immunoSEQ multiplex PCR, while the TCRdb copy is restricted to in-frame clones and leaves out a portion. V and J calls plus clone size are reproduced from that table; the DNA served to infer D and trimming. The sample shows tens of thousands of clones, around 85% of them seen only once. Trimming at V came to 2 bases and at J to 4 bases, leaving 1 base not matched to a gene. Per germline, CDR1 KGHSH and CDR2 LQKENI. This CDR3 region has 13 residues. The data were obtained in a study of blood T cell repertoires in COVID-19. Study summary: Researchers got acute and convalescent COVID-19 samples from the United States, Italy and Spain.

This sequence originates from a man at least 80 years old with acute or convalescent COVID-19. Material for sequencing was peripheral blood. This sequence joins TRBV18 and TRBJ1-2; 7 bases map to TRBD1. For the CDR3, the DNA is TGTGCCAGCTCACCAGACAGGGCCTATGGCTACACCTTC. Its translation: CASSPDRAYGYTF.